This TCR beta chain was documented in a study of blood T cells in healthy people across ages. Study-wide results and limits: It was not known whether donors were CMV positive (a possible confounder of expanded clonotype changes).

A second about 7 to 12 cycle PCR used barcoded and J-beta primers. TCRdb itself ran the 5' RACE reads through MiXCR, one entry per CDR3 protein. The repertoire consists of about 640,000 distinct CDR3 sequences, with roughly three fifths occurring once and the leading ten covering more than 35%. V was trimmed by 0 bases and J by 1 base, leaving 19 bases between them. The CDR3 is 19 residues long. Germline V gene lookup returns CDR1 MGHRA and CDR2 YSYEKL. About this clonotype: Its antigen is undetermined.

The TCR originated in a man between 60 and 75 years old in good health. The chain couples TRBV4-1 to TRBJ2-4; no reliable D call. The sequenced sample consisted of blood. The CDR3 region has the DNA TGCGCCAGCAGCCAAGAGAGGTCGCGCCCACCCGGGGCCAAAAACATTCAGTACTTC. It translates to CASSQERSRPPGAKNIQYF.